A selection of T cell receptor beta chains follows, all from one sample in a study of regulatory T cells in long-lasting Graves disease. One entry per CDR3 protein, called by TCRdb with MiXCR from the multiplex PCR reads. There are some 250,000 distinct CDR3 sequences in the sample; around 19% occur only once, and 14% lies in the top ten. The same sample was also used in a study of T cells in Graves' hyperthyroidism and ophthalmopathy.

The input for sequencing was peripheral blood mononuclear cells (PBMCs), taken at new diagnosis, from a patient treated with antithyroid drugs. The source is a woman in her 30s with Graves disease. Both conserved end residues are part of each CDR3. The D gene is left open where the match is weak. Only some rows state a clone size, as once, few, many or a class for expanded clones.

J: TRBJ1-3; D: TRBD1; V: TRBV4-2; size: many; CDR3: CASSQTDISGTVSGNTIYF; DNA: TGTGCCAGCAGCCAGACTGATATATCGGGGACAGTCTCTGGAAACACCATATATTTT
J: TRBJ1-2; D: TRBD1; V: TRBV20-1; size: many; CDR3: CSATGQGDGYTF; DNA: TGCAGTGCGACCGGACAGGGGGACGGCTACACCTTC
J: TRBJ1-1; D: .; V: TRBV2; size: many; CDR3: CASRANEAFF; DNA: TGTGCCAGCAGAGCTAATGAAGCTTTCTTT
J: TRBJ2-7; D: .; V: TRBV2; size: .; CDR3: CASSQGQSAYEQYF; DNA: TGCGCCAGCAGCCAAGGACAGTCAGCCTACGAGCAGTACTTC
J: TRBJ2-1; D: TRBD2; V: TRBV5-1; size: many; CDR3: CASSLLAGGGNEQFF; DNA: TGCGCCAGCAGCTTGCTAGCGGGGGGGGGCAATGAGCAGTTCTTC
J: TRBJ1-2; D: TRBD1; V: TRBV19; size: many; CDR3: CASADRGLYGYTF; DNA: TGTGCCAGCGCCGACAGGGGACTATATGGCTACACCTTC
J: TRBJ2-1; D: .; V: TRBV28; size: many; CDR3: CASSLGGVSGEQFF; DNA: TGTGCCAGCAGTTTAGGAGGGGTCTCGGGTGAGCAGTTCTTC
J: TRBJ1-1; D: .; V: TRBV9; size: many; CDR3: CASSPRPIVNTEAFF; DNA: TGTGCCAGCAGCCCCCGTCCCATTGTGAACACTGAAGCTTTCTTT
J: TRBJ2-7; D: .; V: TRBV2; size: many; CDR3: CASSDVKGTYEQYF; DNA: TGTGCCAGCAGTGATGTTAAAGGGACTTACGAGCAGTACTTC
J: TRBJ1-5; D: TRBD1; V: TRBV2; size: many; CDR3: CASTGQGSNQPQHF; DNA: TGTGCCAGCACCGGACAGGGGAGCAATCAGCCCCAGCATTTT
J: TRBJ1-2; D: .; V: TRBV27; size: .; CDR3: CASSFLGNSDGYTF; DNA: TGTGCCAGCAGTTTCCTGGGGAATTCCGATGGCTACACCTTC
J: TRBJ1-1; D: TRBD1; V: TRBV7-9; size: many; CDR3: CASRHGTGGNTEAFF; DNA: TGTGCCAGCCGGCACGGGACAGGGGGGAACACTGAAGCTTTCTTT
J: TRBJ2-2; D: .; V: TRBV18; size: .; CDR3: CASSLNARSMNTGELFF; DNA: TGTGCCAGCTCACTAAACGCCCGATCCATGAACACCGGGGAGCTGTTTTTT
J: TRBJ2-1; D: .; V: TRBV5-4; size: many; CDR3: CASSLHNEQFF; DNA: TGTGCCAGCAGTTTACACAATGAGCAGTTCTTC
J: TRBJ2-1; D: TRBD1; V: TRBV7-2; size: many; CDR3: CASSLAGTGRYNEQFF; DNA: TGTGCCAGCAGCTTAGCCGGGACAGGCAGATACAATGAGCAGTTCTTC
J: TRBJ2-7; D: .; V: TRBV7-8; size: many; CDR3: CASSLAGSSEQYF; DNA: TGTGCCAGCAGCCTCGCGGGTAGTAGCGAGCAGTACTTC
J: TRBJ1-2; D: .; V: TRBV12-3/TRBV12-4; size: few; CDR3: CATEDSSSGYGYTF; DNA: TGTGCCACAGAGGACAGTTCGAGTGGCTATGGCTACACCTTC
J: TRBJ2-3; D: .; V: TRBV20-1; size: .; CDR3: CSARPGQIGTDTQYF; DNA: TGCAGTGCTAGACCCGGACAGATAGGCACAGATACGCAGTATTTT
J: TRBJ1-5; D: .; V: TRBV4-2; size: many; CDR3: CASSQGLYSNQPQHF; DNA: TGTGCCAGCAGCCAGGGACTTTATAGCAATCAGCCCCAGCATTTT
J: TRBJ1-6; D: .; V: TRBV9; size: many; CDR3: CASSVDGVTGDSPLHF; DNA: TGTGCCAGCAGCGTAGATGGGGTGACAGGTGATTCACCCCTCCACTTT